This paragraph covers one T cell receptor beta chain sequence. The antigen remains unidentified. The CDR3 loop spans 15 amino acids. CDR1 is MNHEY and CDR2 is SVGEGT in the germline V gene. V lost 6 bases to trimming and J lost 2 bases; unmatched junction nucleotides: 7. The entry originates in a study of Ad26.COV2.S vaccination and SARS-CoV-2 variants. Study-wide results and caveats: Marked by substantial breadth, spike-specific CD8+ and CD4+ T cell responses were reportedly seen after vaccination.

Libraries were prepared by immunoSEQ multiplex PCR; TCRdb keeps only in-frame clonotypes and omits some of them. The repertoire holds hundreds of thousands of clones, with 80% to 90% as singletons. This sample's treatment: some 19 received Ad26.COV2.S at low or high dose, single or two shots; roughly five received placebo; per-sample allocation not given. Samples analyzed were those drawn on day 63 after the first vaccine or placebo injection. The chain has TRBV6-2 or TRBV6-3 and TRBJ1-2; 9 nucleotides agree with TRBD1. This clonotype originated in a person aged 18-65 years who received the Ad26.COV2.S COVID-19 vaccine or a placebo. The sequencing here drew on peripheral blood, taken in a trial of Ad26.COV2.S vaccine versus placebo. This chain's CDR3 is CASSRDRDPNYGYTF. CDR3 sequence (DNA): TGTGCCAGCAGCCGGGACAGGGACCCAAACTATGGCTACACCTTC.